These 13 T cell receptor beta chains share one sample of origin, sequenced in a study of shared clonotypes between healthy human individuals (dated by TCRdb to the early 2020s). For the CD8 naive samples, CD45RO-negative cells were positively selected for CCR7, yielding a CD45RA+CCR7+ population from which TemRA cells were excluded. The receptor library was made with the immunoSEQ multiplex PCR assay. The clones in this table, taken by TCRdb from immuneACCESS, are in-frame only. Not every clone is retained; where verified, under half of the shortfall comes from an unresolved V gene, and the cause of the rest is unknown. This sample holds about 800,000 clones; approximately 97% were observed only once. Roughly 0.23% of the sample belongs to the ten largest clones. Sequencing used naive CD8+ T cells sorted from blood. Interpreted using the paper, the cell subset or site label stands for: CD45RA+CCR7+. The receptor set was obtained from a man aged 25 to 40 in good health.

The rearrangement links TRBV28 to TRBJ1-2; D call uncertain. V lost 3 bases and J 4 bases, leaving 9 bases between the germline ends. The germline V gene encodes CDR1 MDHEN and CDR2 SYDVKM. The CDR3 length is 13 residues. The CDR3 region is CASSFGPGYGYTF. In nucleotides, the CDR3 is TGTGCCAGCAGTTTCGGACCAGGCTATGGCTACACCTTC.

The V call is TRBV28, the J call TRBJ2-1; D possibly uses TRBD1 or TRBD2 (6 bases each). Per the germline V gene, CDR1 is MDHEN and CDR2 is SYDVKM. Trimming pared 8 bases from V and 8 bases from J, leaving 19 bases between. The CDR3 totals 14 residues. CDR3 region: CASFFRGLGDEQFF. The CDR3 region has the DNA TGTGCCAGCTTCTTCCGGGGGCTGGGGGATGAGCAGTTCTTC.

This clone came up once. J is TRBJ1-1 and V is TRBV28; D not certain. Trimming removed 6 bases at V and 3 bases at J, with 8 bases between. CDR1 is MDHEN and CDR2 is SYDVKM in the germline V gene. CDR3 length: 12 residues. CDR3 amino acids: CASRPQDTEAFF. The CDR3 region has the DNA TGTGCCAGCAGACCCCAGGACACTGAAGCTTTCTTT.

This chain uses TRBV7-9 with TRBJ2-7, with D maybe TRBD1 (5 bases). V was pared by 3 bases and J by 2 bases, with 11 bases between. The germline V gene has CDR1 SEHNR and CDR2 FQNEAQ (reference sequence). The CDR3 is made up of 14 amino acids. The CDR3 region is CASSFSTAAYEQYF. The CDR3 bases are TGTGCCAGCAGCTTTTCGACAGCCGCCTACGAGCAGTACTTC.

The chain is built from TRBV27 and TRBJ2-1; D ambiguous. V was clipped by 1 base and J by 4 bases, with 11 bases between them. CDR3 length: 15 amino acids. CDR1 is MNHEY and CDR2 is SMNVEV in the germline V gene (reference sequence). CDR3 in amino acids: CASSLLMGGYNEQFF. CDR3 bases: TGTGCCAGCAGTTTATTGATGGGCGGTTACAATGAGCAGTTCTTC.

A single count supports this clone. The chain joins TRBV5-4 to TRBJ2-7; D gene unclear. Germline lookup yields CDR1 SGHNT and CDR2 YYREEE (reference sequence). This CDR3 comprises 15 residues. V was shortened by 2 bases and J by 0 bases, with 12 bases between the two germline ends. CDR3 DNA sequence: TGTGCCAGCAGCTTACATTTAGCCAGCTCCTACGAGCAGTACTTC. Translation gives CASSLHLASSYEQYF.

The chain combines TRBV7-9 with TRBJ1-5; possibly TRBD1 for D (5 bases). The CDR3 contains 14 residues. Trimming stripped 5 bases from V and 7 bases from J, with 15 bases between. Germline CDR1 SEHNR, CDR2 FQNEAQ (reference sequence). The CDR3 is CASSQSQGGQPQHF. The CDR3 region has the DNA TGTGCCAGCAGCCAATCCCAGGGCGGCCAGCCCCAGCATTTT.

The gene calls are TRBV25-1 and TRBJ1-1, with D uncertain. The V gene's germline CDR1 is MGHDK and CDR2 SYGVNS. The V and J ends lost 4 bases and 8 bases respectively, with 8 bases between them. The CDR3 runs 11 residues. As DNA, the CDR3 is TGTGCCAGCAGTGGGAGGGAAGAAGCTTTCTTT. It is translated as CASSGREEAFF. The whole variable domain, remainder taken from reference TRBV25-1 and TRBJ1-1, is EADIYQTPRYLVIGTGKKITLECSQTMGHDKMYWYQQDPGMELHLIHYSYGVNSTEKGDLSSESTVSRIRTEHFPLTLESARPSHTSQYLCASSGREEAFFGQGTRLTVV.

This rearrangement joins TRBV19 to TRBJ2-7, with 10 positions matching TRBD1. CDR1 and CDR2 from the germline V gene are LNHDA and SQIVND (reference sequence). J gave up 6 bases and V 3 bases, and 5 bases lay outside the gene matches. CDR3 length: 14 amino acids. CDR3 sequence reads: CASSMTGGSFEQYF. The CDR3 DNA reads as TGTGCCAGTAGTATGACAGGGGGCAGTTTCGAGCAGTACTTC.

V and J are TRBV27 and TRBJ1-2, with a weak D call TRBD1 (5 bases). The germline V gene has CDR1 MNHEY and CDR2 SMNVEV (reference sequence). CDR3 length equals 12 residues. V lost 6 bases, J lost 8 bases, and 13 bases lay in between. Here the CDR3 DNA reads TGTGCCAGCAGCCTATCGGGGGAGGGCTACACCTTC. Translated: CASSLSGEGYTF.

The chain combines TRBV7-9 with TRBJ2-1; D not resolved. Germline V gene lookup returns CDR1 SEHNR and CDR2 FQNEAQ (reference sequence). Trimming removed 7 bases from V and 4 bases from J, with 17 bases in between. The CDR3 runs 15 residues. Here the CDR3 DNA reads TGTGCCAGCAAACCCGTCGGGCTCCATTACAATGAGCAGTTCTTC. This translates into CASKPVGLHYNEQFF. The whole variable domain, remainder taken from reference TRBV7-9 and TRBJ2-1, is DTGVSQNPRHKITKRGQNVTFRCDPISEHNRLYWYRQTLGQGPEFLTYFQNEAQLEKSRLLSDRFSAERPKGSFSTLEIQRTEQGDSAMYLCASKPVGLHYNEQFFGPGTRLTVL.

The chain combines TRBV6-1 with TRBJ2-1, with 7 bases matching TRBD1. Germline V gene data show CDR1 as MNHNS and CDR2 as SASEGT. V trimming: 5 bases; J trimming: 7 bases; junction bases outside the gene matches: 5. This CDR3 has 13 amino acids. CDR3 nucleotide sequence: TGTGCCAGCAGTATACAGGGGAAGAATGAGCAGTTCTTC. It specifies CASSIQGKNEQFF.

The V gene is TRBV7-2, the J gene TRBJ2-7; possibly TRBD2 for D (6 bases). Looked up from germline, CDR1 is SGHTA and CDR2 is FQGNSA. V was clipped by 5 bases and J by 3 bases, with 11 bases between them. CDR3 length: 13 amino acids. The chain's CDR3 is CASSRPGSYEQYF. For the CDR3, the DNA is TGTGCCAGCAGCCGACCCGGGAGCTACGAGCAGTACTTC.